The 14 T cell receptor beta chains below all came from one sample that was sequenced in a study of OX40 agonist ivuxolimab in advanced cancers. Method: immunoSEQ multiplex PCR; TCRdb's copy keeps in-frame clones and lacks some. Of tens of thousands of clones listed, 91% are singletons. Sequencing used CD4+ or CD8+ T cells sorted from blood, obtained in a trial of the OX40 agonist ivuxolimab. The receptors derive from an adult with an advanced solid tumor such as melanoma, head and neck, liver or kidney cancer.

The CDR3 DNA sequence: TGTGCCAGCAGCAGGGGACAGATTGGCTACACCTTC. Its protein is CASSRGQIGYTF. V and J are TRBV5-6 and TRBJ1-2; 7 bases line up with TRBD1. V lost 4 bases to trimming and J lost 7 bases; unmatched junction nucleotides: 4. CDR3 size: 12 residues. The germline V gene encodes CDR1 SGHDT and CDR2 YYEEEE.

This rearrangement joins TRBV6-4 to TRBJ2-3; 9 nucleotides align to TRBD2. This CDR3 spans 13 amino acids. Germline CDR1 and CDR2: MRHNA and SNTAGT. V trimming: 4 bases; J trimming: 6 bases; junction bases outside the gene matches: 2. CDR3 protein: CASSGSGSDTQYF. CDR3 nucleotides: TGTGCCAGCAGTGGTAGCGGGAGTGATACGCAGTATTTT.

The genes are TRBV5-6 and TRBJ2-4; 10 nucleotides line up with TRBD1. This CDR3 is 15 amino acids long. V was clipped by 4 bases and J by 10 bases; unmatched bases: 11. Looked up from germline, CDR1 is SGHDT and CDR2 is YYEEEE. Here the CDR3 DNA reads TGTGCCAGCAGCCCGGGACAGGGGCGTTTGATTATTCAGTACTTC. Protein: CASSPGQGRLIIQYF.

The chain is built from TRBV4-1 and TRBJ2-2; a possible D gene is TRBD1 (6 bases). V lost 2 bases and J lost 6, with 19 bases in between. CDR1 MGHRA and CDR2 YSYEKL come from the germline V gene. There are 17 residues in the CDR3. This CDR3 reads CASSQPLGQQRAGELFF. The CDR3 DNA reads TGCGCCAGCAGCCAACCACTGGGACAACAACGGGCCGGGGAGCTGTTTTTT.

The V and J genes are TRBV5-6 and TRBJ2-7, with 11 bases identical to TRBD2. Trimming at V came to 4 bases and at J to 2 bases, leaving 14 bases not matched to a gene. The CDR3 length is 18 residues. Germline CDR1 and CDR2: SGHDT and YYEEEE. This CDR3 is CASSLGLAGGPYTYEQYF. CDR3 DNA: TGTGCCAGCAGCCTGGGGCTAGCGGGAGGCCCCTACACCTACGAGCAGTACTTC.

In this sample, this clone turned up once. V is TRBV2 and J is TRBJ2-4; no definite D call. Germline CDR1 reads SNHLY; CDR2 reads FYNNEI. The CDR3 contains 14 residues. V was cut by 6 bases and J by 0 bases, with 9 bases left in between. CDR3 loop: CASRVGLAKNIQYF. Written as DNA, the CDR3 is TGTGCCAGCAGAGTAGGGCTAGCCAAAAACATTCAGTACTTC.

The genes are TRBV19 and TRBJ2-2; weak D call: TRBD1 (5 bases). CDR1 is LNHDA, CDR2 SQIVND, per germline (reference sequence). Trimming left V 7 bases short and J 5 bases short, with 14 bases between. The CDR3 runs 14 residues. Written as DNA, the CDR3 is TGTGCCAGTAATTGGGGCCGCGGTACCGGGGAGCTGTTTTTT. It yields the protein CASNWGRGTGELFF. Combining the CDR3 with reference TRBV19 and TRBJ2-2 gives the whole variable domain DGGITQSPKYLFRKEGQNVTLSCEQNLNHDAMYWYRQDPGQGLRLIYYSQIVNDFQKGDIAEGYSVSREKKESFPLTVTSAQKNPTAFYLCASNWGRGTGELFFGEGSRLTVL.

This clone was recorded once. The genes are TRBV28 and TRBJ2-2, with D uncertain. CDR3 length equals 14 residues. CDR1 and CDR2 (germline): MDHEN, SYDVKM. V dropped 3 bases and J dropped 1 base, with 6 bases sitting between them. CDR3 in amino acids: CASSFGQNTGELFF. As DNA, the CDR3 is TGTGCCAGCAGTTTTGGGCAGAACACCGGGGAGCTGTTTTTT.

With regard to this clone: Additional DNA sequences in this sample encode the identical CDR3. The J gene is TRBJ2-3, the V gene TRBV5-1; the match to TRBD1 covers 9 bases. CDR1 is SGHRS, CDR2 YFSETQ, per germline. V was pared by 0 bases and J by 3 bases, with 2 bases of the junction left unmatched. This CDR3 has 15 amino acids. The CDR3 DNA is TGCGCCAGCAGCTTGGAAGGGACAGGGACAGATACGCAGTATTTT. Its translation is CASSLEGTGTDTQYF.

The chain is built from TRBV30 and TRBJ1-5; D unclear. The CDR3 spans 14 residues. The germline V gene encodes CDR1 GTSNPN and CDR2 SVGIG (reference sequence). The germline V and J ends were trimmed by 2 bases and 2 bases, with 10 bases remaining between them. The CDR3 nucleotides read TGTGCCTGGAGTTGGGCAGGCCGCAATCAGCCCCAGCATTTT. The encoded protein is CAWSWAGRNQPQHF.

The genes are TRBV5-1 and TRBJ2-3; 13 nucleotides agree with TRBD2. This CDR3 contains 16 residues. The germline V gene has CDR1 SGHRS and CDR2 YFSETQ. Losses at the gene ends were 3 bases for V and 1 base for J; bases not matched to a gene: 2. CDR3 sequence reads: CASSSGLAGGTDTQYF. The CDR3 nucleotides read TGCGCCAGCAGCTCCGGACTAGCGGGAGGCACAGATACGCAGTATTTT.

The CDR3 region has the DNA TGTGCCAGCAGCCCAGGGACTAGCGGGCAAACAGATACGCAGTATTTT. Translating gives CASSPGTSGQTDTQYF. The chain has TRBV11-3 and TRBJ2-3, with 12 positions matching TRBD2. This CDR3 is 16 amino acids long. With 5 bases clipped from V and 3 bases from J, the junction kept 6 bases outside the gene matches. CDR1 and CDR2 (germline): SGHNT, YENEEA.

This chain joins TRBV18 and TRBJ2-1; TRBD2 might be the D (5 bases). V shed 6 bases and J shed 7 bases, with 19 bases lying between them. The CDR3 has 15 amino acids. Germline V CDR1 and CDR2: KGHSH, LQKENI. The chain's CDR3 is CASSPSGSGGNEQFF. The CDR3 bases are TGTGCCAGCTCCCCCTCGGGGAGCGGAGGTAATGAGCAGTTCTTC.

This clone was detected only once. The chain combines TRBV19 with TRBJ2-7, with 8 nucleotides matching TRBD1. This CDR3 contains 13 residues. Per germline, CDR1 LNHDA and CDR2 SQIVND (reference sequence). After removal of 7 bases from V and 6 bases from J, the junction contained 8 bases not matched to a gene. The CDR3 loop is CASNDRGLGEQYF. CDR3 nucleotide sequence: TGTGCCAGTAACGACAGGGGCCTAGGCGAGCAGTACTTC.